The T cell receptor (beta chain) under discussion was sequenced for a study of identical twins. Points from the study as a whole: Low generation probability was overrepresented in out-of-frame alpha sequences shared by twins. The abundant beta clonotypes from cord blood had fewer insertions, and memory repertoires had none of this.

With 4 bases removed from V and 4 bases from J, the gap between germline ends came to 14 bases. This CDR3 has 14 amino acids. The V gene's germline CDR1 is SGHDT and CDR2 YYEEEE. TCRdb analysed the 5' RACE reads with MiXCR anew, one entry per CDR3 protein. The sample shows about 430,000 distinct CDR3 sequences, approximately 17% of them seen only once. This clonotype was recorded at least ten times. The target antigen is unknown. The sequence came from a man in his forties or fifties in good health. The chain has TRBV5-6 and TRBJ1-2; the D gene is possibly TRBD1 (5 bases). The sample was naive T cells sorted from blood. The CDR3 region has the DNA TGTGCCAGCAGCCCCGGGGGGGTCTCCTATGGCTACACCTTC. Amino acid sequence: CASSPGGVSYGYTF.